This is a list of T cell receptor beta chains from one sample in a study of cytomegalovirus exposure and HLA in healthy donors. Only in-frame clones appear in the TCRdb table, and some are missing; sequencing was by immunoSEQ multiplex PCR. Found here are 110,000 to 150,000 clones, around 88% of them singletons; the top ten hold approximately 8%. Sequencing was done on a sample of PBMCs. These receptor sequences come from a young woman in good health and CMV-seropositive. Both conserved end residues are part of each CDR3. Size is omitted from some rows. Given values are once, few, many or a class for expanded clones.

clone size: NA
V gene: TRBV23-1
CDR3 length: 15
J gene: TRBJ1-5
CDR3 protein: CASSQSVRCDQPQHF

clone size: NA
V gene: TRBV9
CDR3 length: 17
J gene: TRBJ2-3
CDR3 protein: CASSGGTSVPSTDTQYF

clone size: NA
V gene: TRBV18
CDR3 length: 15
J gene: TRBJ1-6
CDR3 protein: CASFLRGRGNSPLHF

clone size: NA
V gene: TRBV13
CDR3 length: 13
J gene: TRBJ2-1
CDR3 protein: CASSLAAEGSPFF

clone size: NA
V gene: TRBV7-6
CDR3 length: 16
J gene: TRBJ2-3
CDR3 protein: CASSLDGRAGTDTQYF

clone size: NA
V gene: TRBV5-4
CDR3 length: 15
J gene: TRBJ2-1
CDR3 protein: CASTRGGSSYNEQFF

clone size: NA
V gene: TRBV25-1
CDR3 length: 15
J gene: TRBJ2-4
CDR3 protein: CASSTTGMMGDIQYF

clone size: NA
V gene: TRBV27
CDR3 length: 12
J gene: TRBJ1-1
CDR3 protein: CASRGRRDLAFF

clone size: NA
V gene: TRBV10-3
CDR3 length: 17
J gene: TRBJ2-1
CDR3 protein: CAISGAGGGTSYNEQFF

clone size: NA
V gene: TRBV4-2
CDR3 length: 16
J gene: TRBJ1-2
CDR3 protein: CASSQDRGRTNYGYTF

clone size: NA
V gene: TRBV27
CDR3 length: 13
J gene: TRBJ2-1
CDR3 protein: CASSPRTYNEQFF

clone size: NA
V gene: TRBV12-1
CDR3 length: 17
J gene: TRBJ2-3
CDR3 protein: CASSPGRIAGVTDTQYF

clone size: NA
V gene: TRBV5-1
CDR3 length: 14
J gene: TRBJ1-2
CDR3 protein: CASSSGQGVDGYTF

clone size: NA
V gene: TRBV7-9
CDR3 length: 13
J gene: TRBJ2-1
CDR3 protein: CAEQRGSYNEQFF

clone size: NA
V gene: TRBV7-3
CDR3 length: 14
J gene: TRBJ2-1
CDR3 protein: CASSSGDYHNEQFF

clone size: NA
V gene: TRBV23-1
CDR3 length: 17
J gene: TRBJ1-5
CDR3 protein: CASSQSKRGGSNQPQHF

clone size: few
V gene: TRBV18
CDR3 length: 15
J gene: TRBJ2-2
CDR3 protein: CASSPWAGNTGELFF

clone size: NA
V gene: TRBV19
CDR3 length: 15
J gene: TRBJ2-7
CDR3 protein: CATSIGDRGLYEQYF

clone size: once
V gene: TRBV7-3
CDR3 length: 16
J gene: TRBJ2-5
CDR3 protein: CASSLGLAGGAETQYF

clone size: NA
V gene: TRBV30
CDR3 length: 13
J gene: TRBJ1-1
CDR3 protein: CAWTQTAGTEAFF

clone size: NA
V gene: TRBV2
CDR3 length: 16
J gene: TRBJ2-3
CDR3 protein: CASSEGSGRVTDTQYF

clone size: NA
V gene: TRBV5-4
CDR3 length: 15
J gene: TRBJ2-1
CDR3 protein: CASSSRDSIYNEQFF

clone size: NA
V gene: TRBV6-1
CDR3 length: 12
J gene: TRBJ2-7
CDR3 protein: CASTHGSYEQYF

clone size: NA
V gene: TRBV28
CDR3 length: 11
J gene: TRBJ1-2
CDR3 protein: CASSFEWGYTF

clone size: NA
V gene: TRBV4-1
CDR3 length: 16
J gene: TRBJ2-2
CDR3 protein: CASSQVNYAGTGELFF

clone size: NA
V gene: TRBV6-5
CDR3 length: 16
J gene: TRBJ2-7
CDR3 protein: CASSYRKDRATYEQYF

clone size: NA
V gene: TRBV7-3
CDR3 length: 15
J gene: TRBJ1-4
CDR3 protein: CASSLLGTGDEKLFF

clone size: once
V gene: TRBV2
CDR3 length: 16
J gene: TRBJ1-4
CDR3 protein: CASSVRTGATNEKLFF

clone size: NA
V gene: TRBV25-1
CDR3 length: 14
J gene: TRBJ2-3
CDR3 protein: CASSPAGGGDTQYF

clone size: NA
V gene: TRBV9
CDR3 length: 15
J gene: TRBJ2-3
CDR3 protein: CASSLRQGAGDTQYF

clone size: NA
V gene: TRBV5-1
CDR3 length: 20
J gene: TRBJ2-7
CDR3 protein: CASSAIYSGTGWELSYEQYF

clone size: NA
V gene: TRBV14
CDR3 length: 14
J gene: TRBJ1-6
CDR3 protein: CASSQQGRNSPLHF

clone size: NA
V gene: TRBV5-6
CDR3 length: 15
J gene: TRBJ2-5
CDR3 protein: CASSSRAGYGETQYF

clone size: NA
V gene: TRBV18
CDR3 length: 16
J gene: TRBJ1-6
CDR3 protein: CASSQLPGTGDSPLHF

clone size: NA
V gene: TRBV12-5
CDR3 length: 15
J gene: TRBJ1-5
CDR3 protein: CASADGQTRNQPQHF

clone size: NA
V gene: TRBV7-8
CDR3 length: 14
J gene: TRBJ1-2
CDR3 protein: CASSADRGPGGYTF

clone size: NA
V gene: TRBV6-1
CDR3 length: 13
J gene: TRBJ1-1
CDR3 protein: CASSESGNTEAFF

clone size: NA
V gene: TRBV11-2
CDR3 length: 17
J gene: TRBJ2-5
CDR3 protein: CASSFDGESRVGETQYF

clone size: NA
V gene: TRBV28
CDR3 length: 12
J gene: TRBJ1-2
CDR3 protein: CASSLHTYGYTF

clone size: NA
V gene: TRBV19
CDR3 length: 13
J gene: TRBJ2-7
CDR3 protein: CASRRGPSYEQYF

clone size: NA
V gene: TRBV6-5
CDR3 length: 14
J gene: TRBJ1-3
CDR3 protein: CASRIRGGGNTIYF

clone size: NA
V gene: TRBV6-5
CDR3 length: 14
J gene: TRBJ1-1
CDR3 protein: CASSPRTGTNEAFF

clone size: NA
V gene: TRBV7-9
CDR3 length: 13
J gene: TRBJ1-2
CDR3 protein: CASSLRTGYGYTF

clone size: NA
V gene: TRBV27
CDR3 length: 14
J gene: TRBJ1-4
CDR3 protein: CASRDRGRLEKLFF

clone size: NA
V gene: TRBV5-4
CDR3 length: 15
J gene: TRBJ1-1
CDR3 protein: CASSLERYIDTEAFF

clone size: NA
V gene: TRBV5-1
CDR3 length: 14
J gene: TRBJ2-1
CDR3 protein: CASSRTSPDNEQFF

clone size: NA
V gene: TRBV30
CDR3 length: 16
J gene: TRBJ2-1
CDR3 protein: CAWSVALGQGGNEQFF

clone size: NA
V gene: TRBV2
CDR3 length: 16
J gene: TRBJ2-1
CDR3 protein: CASSKSGLAGYNEQFF

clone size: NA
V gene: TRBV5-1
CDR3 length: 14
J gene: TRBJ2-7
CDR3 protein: CASSLLPGEYEQYF

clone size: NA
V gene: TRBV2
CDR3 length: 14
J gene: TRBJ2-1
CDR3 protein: CAGRAGVPYNEQFF

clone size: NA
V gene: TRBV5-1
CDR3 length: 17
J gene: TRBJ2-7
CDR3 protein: CASSFFPPGQLSYEQYF

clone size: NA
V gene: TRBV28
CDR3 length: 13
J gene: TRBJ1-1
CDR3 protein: CATQPRSLTEAFF

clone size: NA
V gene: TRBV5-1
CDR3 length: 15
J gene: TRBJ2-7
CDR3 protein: CASRLLGGAGSEQYF

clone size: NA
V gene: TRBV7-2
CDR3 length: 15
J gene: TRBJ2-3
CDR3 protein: CASSLRAGGRDTQYF

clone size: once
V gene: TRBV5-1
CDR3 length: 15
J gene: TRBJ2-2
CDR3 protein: CASSFRTGDTGELFF

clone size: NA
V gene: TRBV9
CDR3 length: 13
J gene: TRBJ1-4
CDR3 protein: CASSSQGGEKLFF

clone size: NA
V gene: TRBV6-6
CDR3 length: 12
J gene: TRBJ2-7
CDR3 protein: CASGSYKYEQYF